This TCR beta chain was found in a study of shared clonotypes between healthy human individuals. Healthy and HIV-negative, the adult donors had no recent acute infections or vaccinations. Generated by immunoSEQ multiplex PCR, the TCRdb table keeps only in-frame clones and is missing some. The sample lists 2 million to 2.5 million clones, about 95% occurring once. This CDR3 region has 18 residues. CDR1 is SGHNT and CDR2 is YYREEE in the germline V gene (reference sequence). V lost 4 bases, J lost 0 bases, and 10 bases stayed unmatched. The TCR comes from a man between 18 and 35 years old in good health. The sample consisted of naive CD4+ T cells sorted from blood. The subset denotes: CD45RA+ positively selected. This chain connects TRBV5-4 to TRBJ1-6; 7 bases line up with TRBD1. The CDR3 region is CASSLLTGSGSYNSPLHF. In DNA, the CDR3 is TGTGCCAGCAGCCTACTGACAGGGTCGGGCTCCTATAATTCACCCCTCCACTTT.